The TCR beta chain described here comes from a study of beta chain features in type 1 diabetes. Background on the study: Examination covered approximately 100 million sorted cells spanning all samples. The study's findings and limits: Small HLA sub-analyses could not settle whether HLA shapes TCRB rearrangement. Among patients with Type 1 diabetes, TCRB CDR3s were moderately but significantly shorter in every one of the four CD4+ subsets.

Every donor had blood drawn once into heparin, around 120 mL on average. Each of the sorted populations had a purity greater than 95%. This clone was observed at least ten times. Its antigen is still unknown. TCRB transcripts that were expressed got sequenced, as all of the isolated RNA had been reverse transcribed. The data were produced by immunoSEQ multiplex PCR, yet TCRdb's version contains in-frame clones alone and is incomplete. The table lists 300,000 to 400,000 clones, 9.3% of them singletons, with roughly 1% in the top ten. CDR3 length equals 13 residues. The V end was cut by 4 bases, the J end by 1 base, with 7 bases between. Germline V gene sequence: CDR1 WSHSY, CDR2 SAAADI.

The gene calls are TRBV10-2 and TRBJ1-1; D call uncertain. The specimen was central memory CD4+ T cells from blood. The sequence was collected from a man aged 30-40 years with type 1 diabetes. CDR3 DNA: TGCGCCAGCAGTGCTTGGGCGAACACTGAAGCTTTCTTT. Translation gives CASSAWANTEAFF.